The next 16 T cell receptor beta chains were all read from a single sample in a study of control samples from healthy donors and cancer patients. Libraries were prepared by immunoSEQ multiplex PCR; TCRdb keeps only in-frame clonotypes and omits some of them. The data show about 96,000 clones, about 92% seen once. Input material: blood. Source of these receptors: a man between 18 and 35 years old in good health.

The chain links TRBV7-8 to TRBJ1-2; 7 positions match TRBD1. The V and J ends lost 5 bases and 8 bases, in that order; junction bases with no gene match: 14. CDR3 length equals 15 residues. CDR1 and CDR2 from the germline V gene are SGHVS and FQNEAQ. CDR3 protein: CASSLLGQLGGGYTF. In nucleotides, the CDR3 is TGTGCCAGCAGCCTTCTGGGACAGCTCGGCGGAGGCTACACCTTC.

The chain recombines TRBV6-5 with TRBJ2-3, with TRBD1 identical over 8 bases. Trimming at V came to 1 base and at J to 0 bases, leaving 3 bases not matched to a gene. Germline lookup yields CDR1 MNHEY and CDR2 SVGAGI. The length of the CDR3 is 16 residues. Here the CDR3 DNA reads TGTGCCAGCAGTTACTACCGGACAGGGAGCACAGATACGCAGTATTTT. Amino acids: CASSYYRTGSTDTQYF.

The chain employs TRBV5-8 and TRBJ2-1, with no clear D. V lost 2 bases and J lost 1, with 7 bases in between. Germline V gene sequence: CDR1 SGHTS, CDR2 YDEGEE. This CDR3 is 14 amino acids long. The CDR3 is CASSLARSYNEQFF. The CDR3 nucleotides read TGTGCCAGCAGCTTAGCAAGATCCTACAATGAGCAGTTCTTC. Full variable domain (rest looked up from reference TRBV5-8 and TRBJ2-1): EAGVTQSPTHLIKTRGQQATLRCSPISGHTSVYWYQQALGLGLQFLLWYDEGEERNRGNFPPRFSGRQFPNYSSELNVNALELEDSALYLCASSLARSYNEQFFGPGTRLTVL.

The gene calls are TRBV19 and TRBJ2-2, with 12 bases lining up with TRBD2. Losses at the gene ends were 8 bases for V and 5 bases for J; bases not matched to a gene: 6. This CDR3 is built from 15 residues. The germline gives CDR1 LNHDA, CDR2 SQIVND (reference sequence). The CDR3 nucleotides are TGTGCCAGTTCCCGACTAGCGGGGGCAACCGGGGAGCTGTTTTTT. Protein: CASSRLAGATGELFF.

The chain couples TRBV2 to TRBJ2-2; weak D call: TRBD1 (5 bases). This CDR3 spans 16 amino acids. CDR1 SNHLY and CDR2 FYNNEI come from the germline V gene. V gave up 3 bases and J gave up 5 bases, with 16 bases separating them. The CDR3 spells CASSDSGVRVTGELFF. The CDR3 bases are TGTGCCAGCAGTGACTCTGGGGTCAGGGTAACCGGGGAGCTGTTTTTT.

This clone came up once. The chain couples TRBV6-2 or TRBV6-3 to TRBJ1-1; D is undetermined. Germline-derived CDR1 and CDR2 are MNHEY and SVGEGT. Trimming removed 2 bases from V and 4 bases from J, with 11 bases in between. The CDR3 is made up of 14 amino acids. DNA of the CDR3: TGTGCCAGCAGTTACGGCGGAGGGCCCACTGAAGCTTTCTTT. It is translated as CASSYGGGPTEAFF.

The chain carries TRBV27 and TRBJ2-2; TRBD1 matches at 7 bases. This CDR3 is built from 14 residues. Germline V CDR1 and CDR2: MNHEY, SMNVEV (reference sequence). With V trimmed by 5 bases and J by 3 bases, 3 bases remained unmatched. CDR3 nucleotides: TGTGCCAGCAGTCGGGACAGTTACACCGGGGAGCTGTTTTTT. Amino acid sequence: CASSRDSYTGELFF.

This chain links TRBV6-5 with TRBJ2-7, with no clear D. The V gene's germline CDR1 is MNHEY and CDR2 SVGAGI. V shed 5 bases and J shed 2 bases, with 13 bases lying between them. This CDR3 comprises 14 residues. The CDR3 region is CASSHGAETYEQYF. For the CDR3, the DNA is TGTGCCAGCAGTCACGGCGCGGAGACCTACGAGCAGTACTTC.

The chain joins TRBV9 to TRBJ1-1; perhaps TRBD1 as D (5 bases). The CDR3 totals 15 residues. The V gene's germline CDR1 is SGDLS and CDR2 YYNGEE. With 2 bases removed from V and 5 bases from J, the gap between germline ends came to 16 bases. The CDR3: CASSVKGVGVTEAFF. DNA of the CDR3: TGTGCCAGCAGCGTCAAAGGGGTCGGGGTGACTGAAGCTTTCTTT.

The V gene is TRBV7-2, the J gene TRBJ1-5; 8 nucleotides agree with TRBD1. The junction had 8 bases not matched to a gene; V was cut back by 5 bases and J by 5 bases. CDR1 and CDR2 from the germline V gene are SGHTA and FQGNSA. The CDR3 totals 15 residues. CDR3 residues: CASSLQGQGHQPQHF. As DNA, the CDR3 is TGTGCCAGCAGCCTCCAAGGACAGGGACATCAGCCCCAGCATTTT.

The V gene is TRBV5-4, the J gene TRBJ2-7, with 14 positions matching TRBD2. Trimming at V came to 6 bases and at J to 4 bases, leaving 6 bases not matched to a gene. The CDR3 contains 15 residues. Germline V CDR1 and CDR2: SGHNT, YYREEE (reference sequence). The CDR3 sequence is CASTEGLAGEYEQYF. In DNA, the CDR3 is TGTGCCAGCACCGAGGGACTAGCGGGGGAATACGAGCAGTACTTC. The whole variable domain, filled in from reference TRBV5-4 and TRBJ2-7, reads ETGVTQSPTHLIKTRGQQVTLRCSSQSGHNTVSWYQQALGQGPQFIFQYYREEENGRGNFPPRFSGLQFPNYSSELNVNALELDDSALYLCASTEGLAGEYEQYFGPGTRLTVT.

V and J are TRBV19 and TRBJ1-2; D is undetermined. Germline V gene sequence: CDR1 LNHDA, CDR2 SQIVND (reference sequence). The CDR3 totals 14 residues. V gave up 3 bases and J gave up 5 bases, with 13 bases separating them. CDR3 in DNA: TGTGCCAGTAGTATTATGGAAGCTTCTTATGGCTACACCTTC. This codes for CASSIMEASYGYTF.

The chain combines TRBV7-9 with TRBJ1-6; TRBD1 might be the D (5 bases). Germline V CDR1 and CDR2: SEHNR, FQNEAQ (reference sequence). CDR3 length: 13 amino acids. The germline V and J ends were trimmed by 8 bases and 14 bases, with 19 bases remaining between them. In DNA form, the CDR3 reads TGTGCCAGCGGGACGTGGGGGGGGTCATCCCTCCACTTT. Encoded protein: CASGTWGGSSLHF.

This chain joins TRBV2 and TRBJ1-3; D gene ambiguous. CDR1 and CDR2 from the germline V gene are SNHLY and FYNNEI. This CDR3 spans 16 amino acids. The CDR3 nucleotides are TGTGCGATCCTGTGGGAGGCTCTAACCTCTGGAAACACCATATATTTT. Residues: CAILWEALTSGNTIYF.

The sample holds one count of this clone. This CDR3 reads CASSVDGGTGGQAFF. The CDR3 DNA reads as TGTGCCAGCAGCGTAGACGGGGGGACAGGGGGCCAAGCTTTCTTT. V gene TRBV9 combines with J gene TRBJ1-1, with 12 bases matching TRBD1. The CDR3 is 15 amino acids. The V gene end was trimmed by 0 bases and the J gene end by 9 bases; junction bases not matched to a gene: 6. CDR1 and CDR2 from the germline V gene are SGDLS and YYNGEE.

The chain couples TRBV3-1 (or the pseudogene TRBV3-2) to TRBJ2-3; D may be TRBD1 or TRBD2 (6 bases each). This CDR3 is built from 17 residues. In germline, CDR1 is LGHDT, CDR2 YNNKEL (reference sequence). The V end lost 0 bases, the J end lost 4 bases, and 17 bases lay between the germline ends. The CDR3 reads CASSQDGEGGYSDTQYF. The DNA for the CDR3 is TGTGCCAGCAGCCAAGACGGTGAGGGGGGCTATTCAGATACGCAGTATTTT.